This TCR beta chain was sequenced in a study of shared clonotypes between healthy human individuals (dated by TCRdb to 2020 to 2022). With respect to the entire study: Three men and a couple of women, aged 18 to 49 years, made up the cohort. Per donor, leukapheresis produced somewhere between about 0.85 and 8.9 billion PBMCs. Per donor, three plates each were used for CD4 naive and CD4 memory, two for CD8 naive, and one for CD8 memory. The study deeply sequenced blood TCR repertoires of about 5 healthy adults to estimate repertoire size and the extent of clonotype sharing between individuals. Libraries were prepared and TCR repertoires were sequenced by different laboratories using diverse techniques, in order to increase sequencing depth and limit assay-specific biases. General study outcomes and caveats: The genetic and exposure-history diversity represented was limited by the small number of donors. Compared with non-shared clonotypes, the clonotypes found in all four sorted-subset donors had higher generation probabilities. Larger estimated clonotype richness was generally found for naive subsets than for memory subsets. Only blood was sampled, and tissue TCR repertoires likely differ from those in blood. When a few donors were compared, the shared fraction of clonotypes was approximately 5% for naive CD4, approximately 3.3% for naive CD8, 2% to 2.5% for memory CD4, and under 0.5% for memory CD8. Incomplete sequencing was indicated by rarefaction of sorted-subset datasets, despite the large sequencing depth. Pairwise subsampling led to the expectation that sequencing depth would affect the degree of clonotype sharing among donors.

The donors were healthy, HIV-negative adults with no recently reported acute infections or vaccinations. Every donor was a Caucasian adult living in Nashville, Tennessee, USA. CD4+ T cells were enriched by magnetic negative selection; naive cells were then positively selected on CD45RA, and the negative fraction formed the memory subset. After blood collection by leukapheresis, PBMCs were isolated using Ficoll-Histopaque density gradient centrifugation and then cryopreserved in the vapor phase of liquid nitrogen. Purity and quantity of every magnetically sorted T cell population were checked by analytical flow cytometry. Genomic DNA was isolated from every sorted fraction and measured by UV absorbance on a Nanodrop 2000c. Using the deep immunoSEQ assay, TCR CDR3 regions were amplified from genomic DNA by multiplex PCR. Genomic DNA extracted from each cell subset was distributed evenly over all wells of several immunoSEQ 96-well plates, and each plate served as one replicate. Each replicate PCR for sorted subsets received roughly 0.2 ug genomic DNA, equal to tens of thousands of T cell genomes. The purified libraries were quantified using a Qubit 3.0 fluorometer, sized with a Bioanalyzer 2100, and then quantified again using the KAPA Library Quantification kit. Each immunoSEQ 96-well plate was sequenced on its own single-read 150-cycle Illumina NextSeq 550 flow cell. In the original analysis: Because only junctional sequences without quality scores were contained in the immunoSEQ output, filtering matching that applied to full-length reads could not be performed. To assign V/J genes and CDR3, sequences were annotated against IMGT germline references using PyIR, a Python wrapper for IgBLAST v1.9. Any read was removed if the V/J assignment was weak (E-value above 1e-6), the CDR3 was missing, or the read contained stop codons, out-of-frame junctions, or ambiguous translated residues. V3J clonotypes were defined by identical inferred V gene, J gene, and CDR3 amino acid sequence. To compute the percentage overlap between repertoires, the number of shared unique clonotypes was divided by the size of the smaller repertoire. RTK rarefaction, the Chao1 estimator, and Recon v2.1 estimates of unobserved clonotypes were used to assess repertoire richness. Generation probabilities for all TCRbeta clonotypes obtained by the gDNA method from several donors were computed using OLGA. In its TCRdb copy, this immuneACCESS table keeps in-frame sequences only and misses some clones. Where compared with another copy, unresolved V genes explain less than half of these, and the others have no known cause. The V and J calls and clone size come from that table; D and trimming were worked out from the DNA. Across this sample there are some 2,000,000 clones, with nearly 97% seen only once. Roughly 0.13% of the sample is taken by the ten largest.

From a lookup of the germline V gene, CDR1 and CDR2 are SQVTM and ANQGSEA. The CDR3 starts with the cysteine, ends with the phenylalanine, and has 12 residues. Only the CDR3 portion is preserved as DNA: 36 bases, with reading frame beginning at the first base. Points on this clone: Its target antigen remains unknown. Qualities for individual bases were not recorded, and no much larger clone is one base off.

Specimen: naive CD4+ T cells sorted from blood. The sample's cell subset or site label, in plain terms: CD45RA+ positively selected. Recombination connected TRBV29-1 to TRBJ2-7, with 7 middle bases fitting TRBD2. The TCR was taken from a man in his late teens or twenties in good health. The CDR3 reads CGGGQSSYEQYF. The base sequence is TGCGGGGGAGGGCAGAGCTCCTACGAGCAGTACTTC.